A single sample gave rise to the 23 T cell receptor beta chains below, sequenced in a study of control samples from healthy donors and cancer patients. Measured with immunoSEQ multiplex PCR; TCRdb has only the in-frame clones, and not every one. The data show hundreds of thousands of clones, about 93% seen once. Sequencing used PBMCs. The source of these receptors is a man aged 35 to 55 with head and neck cancer.

The chain is built from TRBV5-4 and TRBJ1-6, with D possibly TRBD1 on 6 matching bases. Germline assignment: CDR1 SGHNT and CDR2 YYREEE (reference sequence). Trimming left V 0 bases short and J 8 bases short, with 6 bases between. The CDR3 has 13 residues. Here the CDR3 reads CASSLGQDSPLHF. The CDR3 DNA follows: TGTGCCAGCAGCTTGGGACAGGATTCACCCCTCCACTTT.

J is TRBJ2-2 and V is TRBV10-3, with D perhaps being TRBD1 or TRBD2 (7 bases each). Germline values: CDR1 ENHRY, CDR2 SYGVKD. Trimming removed 11 bases at V and 3 bases at J, with 16 bases between. The CDR3 covers 14 residues. CDR3 sequence reads: CAGGGTGDTGELFF. DNA for the CDR3: TGTGCCGGGGGGGGAACAGGGGACACCGGGGAGCTGTTTTTT.

This chain connects TRBV19 to TRBJ1-4, with TRBD1 matching 7 bases. V trimming: 5 bases; J trimming: 8 bases; junction bases outside the gene matches: 5. Germline lookup yields CDR1 LNHDA and CDR2 SQIVND (reference sequence). This CDR3 comprises 13 residues. CDR3 amino acids: CASSVTGSEKLFF. In DNA form, the CDR3 reads TGTGCCAGTAGTGTGACAGGGAGCGAAAAACTGTTTTTT.

This clone appeared a single time. The V call is TRBV14, the J call TRBJ1-2; D not resolved. Germline V gene sequence: CDR1 SGHDN, CDR2 FVKESK. V shed 4 bases and J shed 5 bases, with 11 bases lying between them. This CDR3 is built from 13 residues. The CDR3 DNA is TGTGCCAGCAGCCCCGGGCCCCAATATGGCTACACCTTC. Its protein product is CASSPGPQYGYTF.

J is TRBJ2-6 and V is TRBV11-1; D gene uncertain. CDR3 size: 16 residues. CDR1 and CDR2 from the germline V gene are SGHAT and FQDESV (reference sequence). Trimming cost V 0 bases and J 4 bases, with 10 bases left between them. The CDR3 DNA follows: TGTGCCAGCAGCTTAGCATACGCTACCGGGGCCAACGTCCTGACTTTC. Encoded protein: CASSLAYATGANVLTF.

CDR3 amino acids: CASSSGLAGGELFF. DNA for the CDR3: TGTGCCAGCAGCTCTGGACTAGCGGGAGGGGAGCTGTTTTTT. The chain couples TRBV3-1 (or the pseudogene TRBV3-2) to TRBJ2-2; 12 bases line up with TRBD2. In germline, CDR1 is LGHDT, CDR2 YNNKEL (reference sequence). The CDR3 covers 14 residues. V lost 5 bases, J lost 8 bases, and 3 bases stayed unmatched.

This clone was recorded only once. V usage is TRBV11-2 and J usage is TRBJ1-6; D gene unclear. Germline loops: CDR1 SGHAT, CDR2 FQNNGV. The CDR3 spans 13 residues. V was pared by 8 bases and J by 10 bases, with 15 bases between. CDR3 residues: CASFLTPPSPLHF. The CDR3, as DNA: TGTGCCAGCTTCCTGACCCCTCCATCACCCCTCCACTTT.

The chain recombines TRBV6-6 with TRBJ2-7; D is unclear. Germline V gene lookup returns CDR1 MNHNY and CDR2 SVGAGI (reference sequence). The CDR3 is 15 residues long. V was cut by 2 bases and J by 2 bases, with 13 bases left in between. The CDR3 bases are TGTGCCAGCAGTTACCCGGCGGCAGCCCCCTACGAGCAGTACTTC. Its translation: CASSYPAAAPYEQYF.

In its sample, this clone was seen once. The rearrangement joins TRBV2 to TRBJ2-2; 7 bases match TRBD2. Germline trimming cut 4 bases from V and 5 bases from J; bases unmatched to any gene: 4. This CDR3 is built from 14 residues. Germline V gene lookup returns CDR1 SNHLY and CDR2 FYNNEI. CDR3 region: CASSGGRSTGELFF. The CDR3, as DNA: TGTGCCAGCAGTGGCGGGAGAAGTACCGGGGAGCTGTTTTTT.

V and J are TRBV19 and TRBJ2-7, with D unresolved. Germline values: CDR1 LNHDA, CDR2 SQIVND (reference sequence). This CDR3 has 13 amino acids. V lost 3 bases to trimming and J lost 6 bases, with 12 bases between them. The CDR3 reads CASSIVQISEQYF. The CDR3 DNA follows: TGTGCCAGTAGTATTGTTCAAATCTCCGAGCAGTACTTC.

This chain connects TRBV5-4 to TRBJ2-7; D is possibly TRBD1 (6 bases). V was cut by 4 bases and J by 7 bases, with 18 bases left in between. Germline values: CDR1 SGHNT, CDR2 YYREEE (reference sequence). This CDR3 spans 14 amino acids. The CDR3 sequence: CASSNRDPFGEQYF. The CDR3 DNA follows: TGTGCCAGCAGCAACAGGGATCCCTTCGGGGAGCAGTACTTC.

Of note for this clone: The same CDR3 is also encoded by other DNA sequences in this sample. CDR3 sequence reads: CASSRPPDTQYF. DNA of the CDR3: TGTGCCAGCAGTAGACCCCCAGATACGCAGTATTTT. This chain uses TRBV28 with TRBJ2-3, with D unresolved. Germline V gene data show CDR1 as MDHEN and CDR2 as SYDVKM. V lost 5 bases and J lost 4, with 7 bases in between. The CDR3 is 12 residues long.

The CDR3 region has the DNA TGCGCCAGCAGCTTGGATACCACAGATACGCAGTATTTT. Its translation: CASSLDTTDTQYF. The chain joins TRBV5-1 to TRBJ2-3, with unresolved D. Trimming took off 0 bases at V and 2 bases at J, with 4 bases between the two ends. CDR3 size: 13 residues. Germline CDR1 reads SGHRS; CDR2 reads YFSETQ.

This chain joins TRBV6-1 and TRBJ2-7, with D possibly matching TRBD2 (6 bases). V lost 2 bases and J lost 2, with 16 bases in between. The CDR3 is 16 residues long. The germline V gene has CDR1 MNHNS and CDR2 SASEGT. CDR3 sequence: CASSEPPGLSTYEQYF. The CDR3 region has the DNA TGTGCCAGCAGTGAACCACCGGGACTTTCCACCTACGAGCAGTACTTC.

The chain combines TRBV25-1 with TRBJ1-2; no clear D gene. Germline CDR1 MGHDK, CDR2 SYGVNS. V gave up 3 bases and J gave up 8 bases, with 13 bases separating them. The CDR3 covers 13 residues. Written as DNA, the CDR3 is TGTGCCAGCAGTGATGGCCCCGTGAGAGGCTACACCTTC. Its translation is CASSDGPVRGYTF.

This clone came up once. The rearrangement uses TRBV6-1 and TRBJ2-5; D remains unclear. The CDR3 runs to 13 residues. The germline V gene encodes CDR1 MNHNS and CDR2 SASEGT. V lost 1 base, J lost 4 bases, and 7 bases lay in between. The CDR3 reads CASSEGRIETQYF. The CDR3 DNA sequence: TGTGCCAGCAGTGAAGGGCGTATAGAGACCCAGTACTTC.

This chain connects TRBV10-3 to TRBJ2-5, with 9 positions matching TRBD2. With V trimmed by 0 bases and J by 0 bases, 11 bases remained unmatched. The CDR3 extends over 19 amino acids. Germline lookup yields CDR1 ENHRY and CDR2 SYGVKD. CDR3 in amino acids: CAISESGGRAQGDQETQYF. As DNA, the CDR3 is TGTGCCATCAGTGAGTCTGGCGGGAGGGCTCAGGGGGACCAAGAGACCCAGTACTTC.

Only one count was recorded for this clone. V and J are TRBV27 and TRBJ2-1; D uncertain. Between the trimmed V and J ends, which lost 0 bases and 12 bases, there was a span of 12 bases. This CDR3 has 13 amino acids. From germline, CDR1 is MNHEY and CDR2 SMNVEV (reference sequence). The CDR3 DNA reads as TGTGCCAGCAGTTTATCGGGCTGGAGTGGGCAGTTCTTC. Amino acids: CASSLSGWSGQFF.

CDR3 DNA sequence: TGCGCCAGCAGTGAGAGAAGGGGACAGGGGTCGAATGAGCAGTTCTTC. It is translated as CASSERRGQGSNEQFF. The chain links TRBV10-1 to TRBJ2-1; the match to TRBD1 covers 10 bases. The CDR3 sequence is 16 residues long. Trimming removed 2 bases from V and 7 bases from J; junction bases left unmatched: 8. CDR1 is WNHNN, CDR2 SYGVQD, per germline (reference sequence).

The chain recombines TRBV19 with TRBJ1-1, with D perhaps TRBD1 (5 bases). The CDR3 has 14 residues. Germline CDR1 reads LNHDA; CDR2 reads SQIVND (reference sequence). V was pared by 3 bases and J by 11 bases, with 19 bases between. CDR3 in DNA: TGTGCCAGTAGTATTCAGGGTCACCTCGAGGCGGCTTTCTTT. Translated: CASSIQGHLEAAFF.

This chain connects TRBV7-9 to TRBJ1-3; TRBD1 matches at 10 bases. Trimming took 2 bases from V and 6 from J; bases not matched to a gene: 4. This CDR3 has 15 amino acids. Looked up from germline, CDR1 is SEHNR and CDR2 is FQNEAQ (reference sequence). CDR3 sequence reads: CASSLSGTGANTIYF. The CDR3 DNA is TGTGCCAGCAGCTTATCCGGGACAGGGGCAAACACCATATATTTT.

J is TRBJ1-1 and V is TRBV7-2; D is unclear. Germline CDR1 is SGHTA and CDR2 is FQGNSA. The CDR3 extends over 16 amino acids. The V and J ends lost 2 bases and 1 base respectively, with 14 bases between them. The CDR3 spells CASSLRGTGRNTEAFF. The CDR3 region has the DNA TGTGCCAGCAGCTTAAGAGGAACGGGGAGGAACACTGAAGCTTTCTTT. Variable domain in full (rest from reference TRBV7-2 and TRBJ1-1): GAGVSQSPSNKVTEKGKDVELRCDPISGHTALYWYRQSLGQGLEFLIYFQGNSAPDKSGLPSDRFSAERTGGSVSTLTIQRTQQEDSAVYLCASSLRGTGRNTEAFFGQGTRLTVV.

The chain links TRBV6-2 or TRBV6-3 to TRBJ1-5, with D tentatively TRBD1 (5 bases). The CDR3 consists of 16 residues. V was clipped by 5 bases and J by 2 bases, with 16 bases between them. Germline V CDR1 and CDR2: MNHEY, SVGEGT. As DNA, the CDR3 is TGTGCCAGCAGTCCCGGGGGTCGGAGGGGCAATCAGCCCCAGCATTTT. Its translation: CASSPGGRRGNQPQHF.